The entry below describes one T cell receptor beta chain. The data were obtained in a study of control samples from healthy donors and cancer patients. J was trimmed by 5 bases and V by 5 bases; bases with no gene match: 12. The CDR3 runs to 15 residues. Germline-derived CDR1 and CDR2 are LNHNV and YYDKDF (reference sequence). Sequenced by immunoSEQ multiplex PCR; TCRdb stores in-frame clones only, minus some. The sample includes approximately 97,000 clones, around 90% seen only once; the top ten take 2.5% to 3.5%. V usage is TRBV15 and J usage is TRBJ2-7, with 7 bases lining up with TRBD1. The sequenced sample consisted of blood. The source is a human donor in good health. The donor label of this sample is uncertain. In DNA, the CDR3 is TGTGCCACCAGCGGATCCGGGACAGATAGGGACGAGCAGTACTTC. This encodes CATSGSGTDRDEQYF.